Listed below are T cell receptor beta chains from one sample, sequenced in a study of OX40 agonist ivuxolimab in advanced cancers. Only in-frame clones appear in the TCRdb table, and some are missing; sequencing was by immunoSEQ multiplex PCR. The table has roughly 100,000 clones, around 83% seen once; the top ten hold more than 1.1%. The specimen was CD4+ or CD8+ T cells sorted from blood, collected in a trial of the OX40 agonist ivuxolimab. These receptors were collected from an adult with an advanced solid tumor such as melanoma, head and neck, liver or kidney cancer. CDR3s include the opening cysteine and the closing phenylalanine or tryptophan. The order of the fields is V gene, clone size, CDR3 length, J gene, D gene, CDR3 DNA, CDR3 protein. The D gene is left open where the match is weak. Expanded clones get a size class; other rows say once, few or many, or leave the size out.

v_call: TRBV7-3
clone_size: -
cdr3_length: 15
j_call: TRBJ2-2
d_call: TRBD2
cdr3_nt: TGTGCCAGCAGCCCGCTAGCGGTAAACACCGGGGAGCTGTTTTTT
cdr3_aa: CASSPLAVNTGELFF

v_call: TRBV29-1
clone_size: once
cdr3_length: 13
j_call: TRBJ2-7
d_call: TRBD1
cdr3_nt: TGCAGCGTCCGACAGGGGGGATCCTACGAGCAGTACTTC
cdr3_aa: CSVRQGGSYEQYF

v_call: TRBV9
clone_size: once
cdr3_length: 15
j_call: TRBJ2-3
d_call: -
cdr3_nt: TGTGCCAGCAGCGTTCGTGGGGTTCCCACAGATACGCAGTATTTT
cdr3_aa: CASSVRGVPTDTQYF

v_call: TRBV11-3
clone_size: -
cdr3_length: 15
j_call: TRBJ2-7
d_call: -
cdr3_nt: TGTGCCAGCAGCTCCCGACACCTCGGGCAACACGAGCAGTACTTC
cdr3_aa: CASSSRHLGQHEQYF

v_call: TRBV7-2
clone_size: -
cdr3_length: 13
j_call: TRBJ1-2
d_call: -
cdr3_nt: TGTGCCAGCAGCCCGCAGGCTAACTATGGCTACACCTTC
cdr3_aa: CASSPQANYGYTF

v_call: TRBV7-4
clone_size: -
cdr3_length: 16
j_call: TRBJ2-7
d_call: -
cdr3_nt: TGTGCCAGCAGCTTAGGGGTGGGGACCACTCTCTACGAGCAGTACTTC
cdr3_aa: CASSLGVGTTLYEQYF

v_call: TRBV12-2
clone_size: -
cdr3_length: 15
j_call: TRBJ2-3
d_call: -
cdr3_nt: TGTGCAAGTCGCCCCCGGGGAGATTGTACAGATACGCAGTATTTT
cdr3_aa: CASRPRGDCTDTQYF

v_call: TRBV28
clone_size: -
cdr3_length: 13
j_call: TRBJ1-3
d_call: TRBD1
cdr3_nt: TGTGCCGGAAGGGGACAGGGAGAAAGCACCATATATTTT
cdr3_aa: CAGRGQGESTIYF

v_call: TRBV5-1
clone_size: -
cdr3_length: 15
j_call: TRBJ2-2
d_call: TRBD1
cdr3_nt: TGCGCCACCCATAGAGACAGGGCGAACACCGGGGAGCTGTTTTTT
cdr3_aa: CATHRDRANTGELFF

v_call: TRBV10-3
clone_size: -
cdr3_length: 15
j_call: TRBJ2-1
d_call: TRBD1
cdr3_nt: TGTGCCATCAGAGCGGGACAGGGGGCTAACAATGAGCAGTTCTTC
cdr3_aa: CAIRAGQGANNEQFF

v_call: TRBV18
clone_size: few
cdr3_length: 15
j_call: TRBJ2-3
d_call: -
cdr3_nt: TGTGCCAGCTCATCGACACCCCAACGTGCAGATACGCAGTATTTT
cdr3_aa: CASSSTPQRADTQYF

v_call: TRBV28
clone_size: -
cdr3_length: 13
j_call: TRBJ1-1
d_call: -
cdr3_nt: TGTGCCAGCAGTTTTTTACAATACACTGAAGCTTTCTTT
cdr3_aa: CASSFLQYTEAFF

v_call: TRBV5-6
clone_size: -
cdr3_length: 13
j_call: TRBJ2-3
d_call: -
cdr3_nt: TGTGCCAGCAGCGGCCCTGGGAAAGATACGCAGTATTTT
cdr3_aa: CASSGPGKDTQYF

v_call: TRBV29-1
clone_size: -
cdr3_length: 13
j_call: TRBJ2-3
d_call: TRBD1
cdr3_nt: TGCAGCGCTTGGACAGGGAGCACAGATACGCAGTATTTT
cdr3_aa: CSAWTGSTDTQYF

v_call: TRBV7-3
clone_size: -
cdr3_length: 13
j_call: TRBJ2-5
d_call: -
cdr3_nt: TGTGCCAGCAGTGCCCGGGGGCCAGAGACCCAGTACTTC
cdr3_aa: CASSARGPETQYF

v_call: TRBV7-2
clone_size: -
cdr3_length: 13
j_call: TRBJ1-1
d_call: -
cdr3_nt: TGTGCCAGCAGCCCCGGGGGGAAGGCTGAAGCTTTCTTT
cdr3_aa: CASSPGGKAEAFF

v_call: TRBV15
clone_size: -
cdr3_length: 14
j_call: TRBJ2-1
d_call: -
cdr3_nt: TGTGCCACCAGCAAGGCCGAAGCTTCCAATGAGCAGTTCTTC
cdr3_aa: CATSKAEASNEQFF

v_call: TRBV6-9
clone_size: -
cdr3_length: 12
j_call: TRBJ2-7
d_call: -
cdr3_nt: TGTGCCAGCAGTTATAAGCAGACCGAGCAGTACTTC
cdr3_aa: CASSYKQTEQYF

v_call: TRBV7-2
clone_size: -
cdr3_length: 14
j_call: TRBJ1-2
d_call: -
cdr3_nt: TGTGCCAGCAGCTCAACTTCGCTAAACTATGGCTACACCTTC
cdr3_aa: CASSSTSLNYGYTF

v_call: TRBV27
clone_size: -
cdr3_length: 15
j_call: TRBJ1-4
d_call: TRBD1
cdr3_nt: TGTGCCAGCAGTCAATGGACAGGGAGGAGTGAAAAACTGTTTTTT
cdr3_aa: CASSQWTGRSEKLFF

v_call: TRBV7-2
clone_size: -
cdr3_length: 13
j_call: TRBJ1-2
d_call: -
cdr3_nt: TGTGCCAGCAGCTTAGACATTCGGGGAGGCTACACCTTC
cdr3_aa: CASSLDIRGGYTF

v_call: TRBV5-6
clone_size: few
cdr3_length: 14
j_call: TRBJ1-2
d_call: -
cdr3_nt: TGTGCCAGCAGCTTGGATCAGGGTAGCTATGGCTACACCTTC
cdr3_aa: CASSLDQGSYGYTF

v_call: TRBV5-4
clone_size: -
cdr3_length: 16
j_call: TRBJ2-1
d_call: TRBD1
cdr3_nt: TGTGCCAGCAGCTTGGGGCAGGACAGGGGGCGCAATGAGCAGTTCTTC
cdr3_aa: CASSLGQDRGRNEQFF

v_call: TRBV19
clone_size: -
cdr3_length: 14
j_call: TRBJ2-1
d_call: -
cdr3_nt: TGTGCCAGTAGTATGACCGGACAGACAAATGAGCAGTTCTTC
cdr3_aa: CASSMTGQTNEQFF

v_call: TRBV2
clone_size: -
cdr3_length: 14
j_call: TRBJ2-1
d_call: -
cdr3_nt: TGTGCCAGCAGTGAACTGGCGGCCTACAATGAGCAGTTCTTC
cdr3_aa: CASSELAAYNEQFF

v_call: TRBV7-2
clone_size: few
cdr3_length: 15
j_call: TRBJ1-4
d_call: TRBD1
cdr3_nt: TGTGCCAGCAGCCAGCCGGGACAGGGACGAGAAAAACTGTTTTTT
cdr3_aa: CASSQPGQGREKLFF

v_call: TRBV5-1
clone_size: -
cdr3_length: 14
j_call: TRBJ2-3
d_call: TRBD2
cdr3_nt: TGCGCCAGCAGCCCGGGAGGGGTTTCAGATACGCAGTATTTT
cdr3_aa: CASSPGGVSDTQYF

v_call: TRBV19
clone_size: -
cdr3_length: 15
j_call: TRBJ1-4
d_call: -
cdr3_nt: TGTGCCAGTAGTATCGACTGGGTAACTAATGAAAAACTGTTTTTT
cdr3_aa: CASSIDWVTNEKLFF

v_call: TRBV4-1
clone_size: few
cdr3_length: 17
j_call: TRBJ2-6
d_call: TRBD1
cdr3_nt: TGCGCCAGCAGCCCATGGACAGGTGGCTCTGGGGCCAACGTCCTGACTTTC
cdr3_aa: CASSPWTGGSGANVLTF

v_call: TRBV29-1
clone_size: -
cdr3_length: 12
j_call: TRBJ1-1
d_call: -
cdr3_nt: TGCAGCTTTGTTAGAGGGAACACTGAAGCTTTCTTT
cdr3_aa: CSFVRGNTEAFF

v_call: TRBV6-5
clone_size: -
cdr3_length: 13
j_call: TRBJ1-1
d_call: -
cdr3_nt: TGTGCCAGCAAAGGTGAAGGGTACACTGAAGCTTTCTTT
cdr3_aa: CASKGEGYTEAFF

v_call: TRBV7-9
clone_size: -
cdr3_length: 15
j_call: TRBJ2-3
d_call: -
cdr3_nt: TGTGCCAGCAGCTTAGGGCAGGGGAGCACAGATACGCAGTATTTT
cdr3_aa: CASSLGQGSTDTQYF